The clone carrying this TCR beta chain was detected only a few times. This sample was included in a study of identical twins. TCRdb reprocessed the 5' RACE reads with MiXCR, giving one entry per CDR3 protein. The data contain 200,000 or so distinct CDR3 sequences, 15% of them seen just once; the ten biggest clones take up 35% to 50%. Trimming pared 7 bases from V and 14 bases from J, leaving 18 bases between. CDR1 is SEHNR and CDR2 is FQNEAQ in the germline V gene (reference sequence). The CDR3 spans 12 residues. These sequences were also reported in another study, on T cells expressing NK-cell markers.

The source is a woman aged 18-30 years in good health. Sequenced sample: CD8+ T cells sorted from blood. This chain joins TRBV7-9 and TRBJ2-1; D gene uncertain. The CDR3 DNA reads as TGTGCCAGCACCTTCTCGGGTTCTAAAAAGTTCTTC. This gives the protein CASTFSGSKKFF.